A single sample gave rise to the 5 T cell receptor beta chains below, sequenced in a study of T cell responses to AZD1222 COVID-19 vaccine (dated by TCRdb to about 2021). The method was the immunoSEQ multiplex PCR assay. The clones in this table, taken by TCRdb from immuneACCESS, are in-frame only. Not every clone is retained; where verified, under half of the shortfall comes from an unresolved V gene, and the cause of the rest is unknown. Recorded for this sample are 150,000 or so clones; 82% of them occurred a single time. 3.5% to 5% of the sample goes to the ten largest clones. The sample's time point label is to be understood as: baseline before first vaccination. The treatment or condition label here, explained by the study, means: meningococcal conjugate vaccine given as trial control. The sample was peripheral blood, taken on day 0 of MenACWY control vaccination. All receptors come from an adult in good health.

This clone was recorded a few times. This sequence joins TRBV4-1 and TRBJ2-7; TRBD1 matches 8 bases. V lost 1 base and J lost 5; bases outside the gene matches: 7. The CDR3 spans 15 residues. Germline V gene data show CDR1 as MGHRA and CDR2 as YSYEKL. CDR3 amino acids: CASSQGRQGKNEQYF. The CDR3 DNA reads as TGCGCCAGCAGCCAAGGAAGACAGGGGAAAAACGAGCAGTACTTC.

The J gene is TRBJ2-3, the V gene TRBV11-2, with unresolved D. The CDR3 runs 15 residues. Germline loops: CDR1 SGHAT, CDR2 FQNNGV. The V gene lost 0 bases and the J gene lost 0 bases, with 7 bases spanning the gap. CDR3 DNA sequence: TGTGCCAGCAGCTTAGAATGGGTCAGCACAGATACGCAGTATTTT. Translated, it gives CASSLEWVSTDTQYF.

For the CDR3, the DNA is TGTGCCAGCAGTTTACCAGGGCCTAACTATGGCTACACCTTC. Amino acids: CASSLPGPNYGYTF. The chain couples TRBV28 to TRBJ1-2, with D maybe TRBD1 (5 bases). The germline V gene encodes CDR1 MDHEN and CDR2 SYDVKM. The CDR3 contains 14 residues. Trimming took off 2 bases at V and 0 bases at J, with 7 bases between the two ends.

The CDR3 here is CASSERGAGISPLHF. The CDR3, as DNA: TGTGCCAGCAGTGAGAGGGGCGCAGGGATTTCACCCCTCCACTTT. This rearrangement joins TRBV6-1 to TRBJ1-6; perhaps TRBD1 as D (5 bases). Deletions cut 3 bases from V and 9 bases from J, with 15 bases between. Germline CDR1 and CDR2: MNHNS and SASEGT. There are 15 residues in the CDR3.

The rearrangement joins TRBV6-5 to TRBJ2-7; 9 nucleotides align to TRBD1. Germline CDR1 and CDR2: MNHEY and SVGAGI. V shed 7 bases, J shed 1 base, and the junction held 8 bases outside the gene matches. The CDR3 is made up of 15 amino acids. CDR3: CASISPGTGSYEQYV. CDR3 DNA sequence: TGTGCCAGCATAAGTCCCGGGACAGGGTCCTACGAGCAGTACGTC.